The T cell receptor beta chain described here comes from a study of T cell responses to AZD1222 COVID-19 vaccine. Germline CDR1 reads KGHSH; CDR2 reads LQKENI. V gave up 3 bases and J gave up 3 bases, with 9 bases separating them. This CDR3 is built from 14 residues. Study-level findings and limits: Donors were mostly white British, more females; clonal diversity possibly underestimated.

Of note for this clone: Its antigen is as yet unknown.

Repertoires were generated with immunoSEQ multiplex PCR, while TCRdb's copy carries only in-frame clones and drops some. The profile covers 46,000 or so clones, with less than 95% appearing a single time and approximately 35% taken by the ten largest. This TCR was sampled from an adult who received the AZD1222 COVID-19 vaccine. The sequenced sample was peripheral blood, obtained 28 days after the second AZD1222 dose. The chain combines TRBV18 with TRBJ1-5; D perhaps matches TRBD1 (6 bases). The CDR3 bases are TGTGCCAGCTCACCGGCAGGGGACAATCAGCCCCAGCATTTT. Encoded protein: CASSPAGDNQPQHF.